These T cell receptor beta chains were read from a single sample in a study of blood T cells in healthy people across ages. TCRdb re-analysed the 5' RACE reads in MiXCR, keeping a single row per CDR3 protein. The table has around 1,800,000 distinct CDR3 sequences, roughly two fifths seen once. The sequencing sample was made of blood. These receptors all come from a human donor in good health. CDR3s leave out the opening cysteine and the closing phenylalanine or tryptophan.

V	CDR3
TRBV29-1	SARHTTGSDEQF
TRBV5-1	ASSSELAGEGETQY
TRBV20-1	SASGSEQY
TRBV6-5	ASSPTGEGYNEQF
TRBV5-1	ASSLPTGYYTDTQY
TRBV28	ASSLVSHYGYT
TRBV6-5	ASSRQVAQETQY
TRBV5-1	ASWRGETQETQY
TRBV10-3	ATDSGGLGETQY
TRBV27	ASFGIRYNEQF
TRBV29-1	SVSPGLQETQY
TRBV29-1	SAWSGPGNTIY
TRBV20-1	SPGGGGADTQY
TRBV15	ATSERDRITAFYNEQF
TRBV4-3	ASSLSVNQGAIGYT
TRBV7-9	ASSADSHNEQF
TRBV7-2	ASSLRYLAGGTYEQY
TRBV5-1	ASSLGPPPGDTQY
TRBV4-3	ASSQDRGTYGELF
TRBV7-3	ASSLSAGISYEQY
TRBV5-1	VSSFFASDRHFTDTQY
TRBV29-1	SGLTGGTEAF
TRBV3-1	ASSQDGTRPSF
TRBV5-1	ASSSYVTGAYEQY
TRBV6-5	ASRLGGLSYEQY
TRBV14	ASSHVGGTDRIEAF
TRBV7-9	ASSEPTDTQY
TRBV5-1	ASSFRTAYNEQF
TRBV20-1	SALKTGTGYQPQH
TRBV28	ASSLVQYVGKQETQY
TRBV6-1	ASSRGWTVNTEAF
TRBV24-1	ATSDFGSFTDTQY
TRBV6-5	ASSYLGEVYEQY
TRBV12-3/TRBV12-4	ASTNSGANVLT
TRBV20-1	SAPRGAPGDPYEQY
TRBV15	ATTTPFLDSGNTIY
TRBV7-6	ASSSPRTGNTQY
TRBV6-5	ASSYTRTGNYGYT
TRBV13	ASSFRGSEGYT
TRBV28	ASYFRKTQY
TRBV3-1	ASSQGGTNEQF
TRBV5-6	ASSSGLAGDRLLAKNIQY